What follows are 21 T cell receptor beta chains derived from one specimen sequenced in a study of Graves' ophthalmopathy and Graves' hyperthyroidism. Investigators amplified TCR beta CDR3 regions from RNA transcripts. First-round RT-PCR employed HTBI primers, with a second-round multiplex PCR after it. Via MiXCR, TCRdb re-called the multiplex PCR reads, giving one row per CDR3 protein. The sample records about 370,000 distinct CDR3 sequences, about 18% being singletons. The sequenced sample was peripheral blood. These receptors all stem from an adult woman with stable Graves' hyperthyroidism.

V and J are TRBV5-1 and TRBJ2-5; 8 bases are shared with TRBD2. In germline, CDR1 is SGHRS, CDR2 YFSETQ. The CDR3 covers 16 residues. The ends lost 4 bases at V and 4 bases at J; junction bases unmatched: 12. The CDR3 loop reads CASSAALGLAGETQYF. The CDR3 DNA reads as TGCGCCAGCAGCGCCGCTCTAGGACTAGCCGGAGAGACCCAGTACTTC.

About this clonotype itself: One end of the junction is discordant with germline, which a read error may explain. The chain employs TRBV6-1 and TRBJ2-4; no reliable D call. The CDR3 consists of 13 residues. Looked up from germline, CDR1 is MNHNS and CDR2 is SASEGT. This CDR3 reads CASSEGVQNIKYF. For the CDR3, the DNA is TGTGCCAGCAGTGAAGGGGTTCAAAACATTAAGTACTTC.

This clonotype occurred many times. The CDR3 nucleotides read TGTGCCATCAGCGCCGGGGCCTCAGGCTACACCTTC. The encoded protein is CAISAGASGYTF. V usage is TRBV10-3 and J usage is TRBJ1-2; possible D gene TRBD1, 5 bases. Per germline, CDR1 ENHRY and CDR2 SYGVKD. Between the trimmed V and J ends, which lost 6 bases and 8 bases, there was a span of 13 bases. CDR3 size: 12 residues.

This clonotype was found many times. The CDR3 DNA reads TGTGCCAGCAGTTTCAGGACGAGGGGGGGCAATCAGCCCCAGCATTTT. Translating gives CASSFRTRGGNQPQHF. The chain couples TRBV28 to TRBJ1-5, with a possible D match to TRBD1 (6 bases). The V gene lost 3 bases and the J gene lost 2 bases, with 14 bases spanning the gap. Germline CDR1 is MDHEN and CDR2 is SYDVKM. The CDR3 extends over 16 amino acids.

There are many counts of this clonotype. The genes are TRBV28 and TRBJ2-7; no clear D gene. Trimming removed 4 bases from V and 1 base from J, with 14 bases in between. Germline CDR1 and CDR2: MDHEN and SYDVKM. The CDR3 contains 15 residues. The CDR3 nucleotides are TGTGCCAGCAGTTCTGTACGGGCAAAGTCCTACGAGCAGTACTTC. This translates into CASSSVRAKSYEQYF.

This clonotype was counted at least ten times. This chain links TRBV4-1 with TRBJ1-5, with 7 nucleotides matching TRBD1. From germline, CDR1 is MGHRA and CDR2 YSYEKL. The CDR3 has 18 residues. V was clipped by 2 bases and J by 0 bases; unmatched bases: 10. The CDR3 region is CASSQRVWDRNSNQPQHF. The CDR3 region has the DNA TGCGCCAGCAGCCAACGCGTTTGGGACAGAAATAGCAATCAGCCCCAGCATTTT.

This clonotype was counted many times. The chain couples TRBV12-3 or TRBV12-4 to TRBJ2-7, with a possible D match to TRBD2 (6 bases). The CDR3 contains 15 residues. The V and J ends lost 8 bases and 4 bases respectively, with 21 bases between them. CDR3 sequence: CASAGPSRGMYEQYF. CDR3 coding DNA: TGTGCCAGCGCGGGGCCTTCCCGGGGAATGTACGAGCAGTACTTC.

This clonotype was recorded at least ten times. This chain uses TRBV15 with TRBJ2-7; D assignment may be TRBD1 or TRBD2 (5 bases each). Germline lookup yields CDR1 LNHNV and CDR2 YYDKDF (reference sequence). The V and J ends lost 3 bases and 5 bases respectively, with 14 bases between them. CDR3 length: 14 residues. The CDR3 region has the DNA TGTGCCACCAGCAGTGGGGGAGAGGGGAACGAGCAGTACTTC. Residues: CATSSGGEGNEQYF.

This clonotype was picked up many times. The chain carries TRBV6-2 or TRBV6-3 and TRBJ1-1; 10 bases fit TRBD1. The CDR3 sequence is 14 residues long. Germline V gene data show CDR1 as MNHEY and CDR2 as SVGEGT. The J segment lost 4 bases and the V segment lost 6 bases, leaving 5 bases of the junction unmatched. In DNA form, the CDR3 reads TGTGCCAGCAGCCACGGGACAGGGGTCACTGAAGCTTTCTTT. Protein: CASSHGTGVTEAFF.

The chain carries TRBV6-5 and TRBJ2-7; TRBD1 aligns across 10 bases. Germline values: CDR1 MNHEY, CDR2 SVGAGI. The J segment lost 0 bases and the V segment lost 4 bases, leaving 3 bases of the junction unmatched. The CDR3 length is 15 residues. CDR3 in DNA: TGTGCCAGCAGTTCCGGGACAGGGGTCTCCTACGAGCAGTACTTC. It is translated as CASSSGTGVSYEQYF.

There are many counts of this clonotype. This CDR3 is CASSPPWDEQGQETQYF. The CDR3 DNA sequence: TGTGCCAGCAGCCCACCTTGGGACGAACAGGGCCAAGAGACCCAGTACTTC. The chain has TRBV7-6 and TRBJ2-5; maybe TRBD1 (6 bases). From germline, CDR1 is SGHVS and CDR2 FNYEAQ. V lost 5 bases and J lost 1, with 20 bases in between. This CDR3 has 17 amino acids.

This clonotype was recorded many times. The chain employs TRBV27 and TRBJ2-5; maybe TRBD2 (5 bases). The V and J ends lost 3 bases and 2 bases respectively, with 10 bases between them. The CDR3 loop spans 14 amino acids. Germline values: CDR1 MNHEY, CDR2 SMNVEV (reference sequence). The CDR3 DNA reads TGTGCCAGCAGTTTTCTCGGGAAACAAGAGACCCAGTACTTC. This gives the protein CASSFLGKQETQYF.

This clonotype was recorded many times. This chain uses TRBV5-1 with TRBJ2-1, with D uncertain. CDR1 and CDR2 (germline): SGHRS, YFSETQ. Trimming left V 0 bases short and J 0 bases short, with 10 bases between. The CDR3 has 16 residues. CDR3 loop: CASSLAGPSSYNEQFF. CDR3 coding DNA: TGCGCCAGCAGCTTGGCAGGACCTTCCTCCTACAATGAGCAGTTCTTC.

The chain joins TRBV20-1 to TRBJ2-2; 13 nucleotides agree with TRBD2. Unmatched junction bases numbered 7, after V lost 3 bases and J lost 6 bases. Germline V gene lookup returns CDR1 DFQATT and CDR2 SNEGSKA (reference sequence). The CDR3 is 16 amino acids. The CDR3 bases are TGCAGTGCTAGTCGCGGACTAGCGGGAGTAGCCGGGGAGCTGTTTTTT. It encodes CSASRGLAGVAGELFF.

Many counts were recorded for this clonotype. CDR3 in DNA: TGTGCCAGTACCTCGGGGGAGGGCCGCGGGGAGCTGTTTTTT. Translated, it gives CASTSGEGRGELFF. The chain joins TRBV19 to TRBJ2-2; 7 bases align to TRBD2. The germline V gene has CDR1 LNHDA and CDR2 SQIVND (reference sequence). CDR3 length: 14 amino acids. J gave up 7 bases and V 7 bases, and 9 bases lay outside the gene matches.

This clonotype was picked up many times. The chain carries TRBV20-1 and TRBJ2-5; D may be TRBD1 (6 bases). CDR3 length: 13 residues. V was clipped by 6 bases and J by 4 bases, with 15 bases between them. CDR1 DFQATT and CDR2 SNEGSKA come from the germline V gene (reference sequence). CDR3 sequence: CSAKLDSRETQYF. The CDR3 DNA follows: TGCAGTGCGAAATTGGACAGCCGAGAGACCCAGTACTTC.

This clonotype came up many times. The J gene is TRBJ2-7, the V gene TRBV20-1; D may be TRBD2 (6 bases). Germline V gene lookup returns CDR1 DFQATT and CDR2 SNEGSKA (reference sequence). Trimming took 6 bases from V and 3 from J, leaving 18 bases between them. The CDR3 contains 14 residues. DNA of the CDR3: TGCAGTGCCTCCCCCCGGGACTTCGGCTACGAGCAGTACTTC. Translating it yields CSASPRDFGYEQYF.

Only a few counts were recorded for this clonotype. V is TRBV6-2 or TRBV6-3 and J is TRBJ1-2; D not resolved. Trimming removed 2 bases at V and 7 bases at J, with 14 bases between. This CDR3 region has 14 residues. Germline V gene data show CDR1 as MNHEY and CDR2 as SVGEGT. The DNA for the CDR3 is TGTGCCAGCAGTTACGCGGGGATCACTGGTGGCTACACCTTC. It encodes CASSYAGITGGYTF.

This clonotype was detected only a few times. CDR3 region: CAWSTGTVLYGYTF. CDR3 DNA sequence: TGTGCCTGGAGCACCGGGACAGTTCTCTATGGCTACACCTTC. The chain uses TRBV30 and TRBJ1-2, with 7 bases identical to TRBD1. V was pared by 3 bases and J by 4 bases, with 8 bases of the junction left unmatched. CDR1 GTSNPN and CDR2 SVGIG come from the germline V gene (reference sequence). CDR3 length equals 14 residues.

This clonotype showed up many times. The chain employs TRBV12-5 and TRBJ2-7; no definite D call. Germline values: CDR1 LGHNT, CDR2 FRNRAP. This CDR3 has 11 amino acids. V was clipped by 1 base and J by 5 bases, with 3 bases between them. Here the CDR3 DNA reads TGTGCTAGTGGTTTGGAGAACGAGCAGTACTTC. This encodes CASGLENEQYF.

The rearrangement uses TRBV11-2 and TRBJ2-2; TRBD2 is a possible D gene (6 bases). This CDR3 contains 16 residues. V was shortened by 0 bases and J by 4 bases, with 12 bases between the two germline ends. CDR1 and CDR2 (germline): SGHAT, FQNNGV. The CDR3 is CASSLDLLAFTGELFF. In DNA form, the CDR3 reads TGTGCCAGCAGCTTAGATCTACTAGCTTTCACCGGGGAGCTGTTTTTT.